This TCR beta chain derives from a study of cytomegalovirus exposure and HLA in healthy donors. Background on the study: In an early release, HLA-typed donors contributed approximately 80 million unique TCR sequences. General observations from the study: Later analysis identified several of the most significant clusters that appeared linked to common viral pathogens. In terms of immune exposure information, only CMV serostatus was available.

This CDR3 comprises 11 residues. Trimming removed 5 bases at V and 6 bases at J, with 5 bases between. Germline V gene sequence: CDR1 SGHTA, CDR2 FQGNSA. Researchers ran the PCR with 60 Vbeta and 13 Jbeta primers. TCRdb's table, derived via immunoSEQ multiplex PCR, lists solely in-frame clones and lacks some. In the table there are approximately 90,000 clones, about 80% of which are singletons. Comment on this clone: Its antigen is not identified.

The genes are TRBV7-2 and TRBJ2-1, with D uncertain. Input material: PBMCs. This receptor was identified in a male donor in good health and CMV-seronegative. The CDR3 coding sequence is TGTGCCAGCAGCCTTCTCAATGAGCAGTTCTTC. This encodes CASSLLNEQFF.